This TCR beta chain appears in the sequencing data of a study of CD8+ T cells in alopecia areata. For the study at large: Those patients who were treated received oral tofacitinib, which was given at 5 to 10 mg twice daily for moderate-to-severe alopecia areata. Study observations and caveats: Among patients, TCR sharing was less clear than in mice, a difference possibly due in part to HLA diversity in the patient population. Amid tofacitinib therapy, many expanded lesional clones stayed present in scalp and blood.

V lost 6 bases and J 3 bases, leaving 21 bases between the germline ends. Germline loops: CDR1 MNHEY, CDR2 SMNVEV (reference sequence). CDR3 size: 16 residues. Treatment in this sample: oral pan-JAK inhibitor, 5-10 mg twice daily. Both peripheral blood and punch biopsies of lesional scalp skin were obtained from patients who had alopecia areata. With respect to this clone: Its target is not known.

Following extraction, RNA underwent reverse transcription to cDNA, which served as the sequencing template. Some clones are missing from TCRdb's copy, which holds only in-frame ones; the method was immunoSEQ multiplex PCR. The repertoire includes fewer than 110,000 clones, just under 60% of them detected once, and roughly 15% sits in the top ten. The clonotype originates from a human donor with alopecia areata. The chain couples TRBV27 to TRBJ2-7; TRBD1 is a possible D gene (7 bases). Here the sequenced sample was CD8+ T cells sorted from blood, taken at roughly week 58, from a patient treated with tofacitinib. The CDR3 sequence: CASSLARTGLNYEQYF. In DNA form, the CDR3 reads TGTGCCAGCAGCTTAGCCCGGACAGGACTAAACTACGAGCAGTACTTC.